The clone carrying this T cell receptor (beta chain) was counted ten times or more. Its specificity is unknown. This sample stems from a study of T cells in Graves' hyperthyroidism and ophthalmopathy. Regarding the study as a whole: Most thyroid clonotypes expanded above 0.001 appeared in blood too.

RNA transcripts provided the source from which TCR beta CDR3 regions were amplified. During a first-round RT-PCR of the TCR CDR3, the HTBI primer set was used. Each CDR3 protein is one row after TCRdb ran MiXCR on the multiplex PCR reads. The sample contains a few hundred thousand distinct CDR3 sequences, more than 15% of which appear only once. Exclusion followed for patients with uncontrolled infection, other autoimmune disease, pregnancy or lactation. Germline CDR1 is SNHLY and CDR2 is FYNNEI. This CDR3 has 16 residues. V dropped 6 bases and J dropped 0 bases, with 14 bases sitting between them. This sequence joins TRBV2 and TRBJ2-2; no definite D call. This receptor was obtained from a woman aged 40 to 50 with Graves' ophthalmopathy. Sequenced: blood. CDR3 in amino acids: CASSSDRTANTGELFF. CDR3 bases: TGTGCCAGCAGCTCGGACCGAACCGCGAACACCGGGGAGCTGTTTTTT.